The 14 T cell receptor beta chains given below trace back to one sample, sequenced in a study of T cell responses to AZD1222 COVID-19 vaccine. TCRdb's copy holds only in-frame clones and misses some; the assay was immunoSEQ multiplex PCR. The table records 100,000 to 150,000 clones, 80% to 90% of them present only once. Sequences were derived from peripheral blood, sampled on day 0 of AZD1222 vaccination. These receptors all stem from an adult in good health.

The chain has TRBV4-3 and TRBJ2-7; TRBD2 might be the D (5 bases). The CDR3 covers 16 residues. V was cut by 0 bases and J by 7 bases, with 19 bases left in between. Germline V gene lookup returns CDR1 LGHNA and CDR2 YSLEER. Here the CDR3 reads CASSQEVLAGLGEQYF. In DNA form, the CDR3 reads TGCGCCAGCAGCCAAGAGGTCCTAGCCGGATTGGGTGAGCAGTACTTC.

DNA for the CDR3: TGCGCCAGCAGCTCACAGGGGGCGGACACCGGGGAGCTGTTTTTT. Translated: CASSSQGADTGELFF. This chain uses TRBV5-1 with TRBJ2-2; 9 bases agree with TRBD1. The trim removed 3 bases at V and 3 bases at J, leaving 3 bases unmatched. Germline CDR1 is SGHRS and CDR2 is YFSETQ. The CDR3 is 15 residues long.

The chain couples TRBV6-1 to TRBJ2-2, with 8 bases aligning to TRBD1. The V gene end was trimmed by 3 bases and the J gene end by 5 bases; junction bases not matched to a gene: 5. CDR3 length equals 15 residues. The germline V gene encodes CDR1 MNHNS and CDR2 SASEGT. The CDR3 nucleotides are TGTGCCAGCAGTGATGAGGGACAGGCGACCGGGGAGCTGTTTTTT. Translating it yields CASSDEGQATGELFF.

The V call is TRBV28, the J call TRBJ1-3; no reliable D call. Germline V gene sequence: CDR1 MDHEN, CDR2 SYDVKM. V lost 5 bases and J lost 0, with 11 bases in between. The CDR3 length is 15 residues. CDR3 nucleotide sequence: TGTGCCAGCAGTCCGCCGGGTGTCTCTGGAAACACCATATATTTT. Translation: CASSPPGVSGNTIYF.

There are a few counts of this clone. The rearrangement joins TRBV19 to TRBJ2-3; D is perhaps TRBD1 (6 bases). The germline CDR1 and CDR2 sequences are LNHDA and SQIVND (reference sequence). V gave up 6 bases and J gave up 3 bases, with 16 bases separating them. CDR3 length: 15 amino acids. The DNA of the CDR3 is TGTGCCAGTAGGGGGACGGGCAGGGGAACAGATACGCAGTATTTT. Translation gives CASRGTGRGTDTQYF.

The J gene is TRBJ1-6, the V gene TRBV7-2, with D tentatively TRBD1 (5 bases). CDR1 is SGHTA and CDR2 is FQGNSA in the germline V gene. The V gene lost 3 bases and the J gene lost 7 bases, with 13 bases spanning the gap. This CDR3 comprises 15 residues. The CDR3 sequence is CASSLGGLGNSPLHF. The CDR3 DNA follows: TGTGCCAGCAGCTTGGGGGGATTGGGGAATTCACCCCTCCACTTT.

V usage is TRBV27 and J usage is TRBJ2-1; D gene unclear. Trimming took off 3 bases at V and 8 bases at J, with 11 bases between the two ends. Per the germline V gene, CDR1 is MNHEY and CDR2 is SMNVEV (reference sequence). The CDR3 consists of 13 residues. The CDR3, as DNA: TGTGCCAGCAGTTTGATGTACCTCGATGAGCAGTTCTTC. Translating it yields CASSLMYLDEQFF.

The J gene is TRBJ2-5, the V gene TRBV28, with TRBD1 matching 8 bases. Germline assignment: CDR1 MDHEN and CDR2 SYDVKM. V was pared by 2 bases and J by 3 bases, with 2 bases of the junction left unmatched. The CDR3 is made up of 14 amino acids. CDR3 in amino acids: CASSLGDRKETQYF. CDR3 sequence (DNA): TGTGCCAGCAGTTTAGGGGACAGGAAAGAGACCCAGTACTTC.

This chain connects TRBV25-1 to TRBJ1-1; 7 bases match TRBD1. Per germline, CDR1 MGHDK and CDR2 SYGVNS. The CDR3 runs 15 residues. The ends lost 2 bases at V and 2 bases at J; junction bases unmatched: 5. CDR3 DNA sequence: TGTGCCAGCAGTGAACTCCTAGGGGGCAACACTGAAGCTTTCTTT. This encodes CASSELLGGNTEAFF.

This clone was seen only a few times. The chain recombines TRBV15 with TRBJ2-1; 7 nucleotides align to TRBD2. Germline CDR1 reads LNHNV; CDR2 reads YYDKDF (reference sequence). The CDR3 totals 16 residues. V gave up 6 bases and J gave up 0 bases; unmatched junction bases: 8. Here the CDR3 reads CATRNRAGSSYNEQFF. CDR3 coding DNA: TGTGCCACCAGGAACCGAGCGGGAAGCTCCTACAATGAGCAGTTCTTC.

This clone has more than one count but fewer than ten. The chain employs TRBV29-1 and TRBJ2-1, with a tentative D call TRBD2 (6 bases). There are 12 residues in the CDR3. V was clipped by 3 bases and J by 9 bases, with 12 bases between them. Germline CDR1 reads SQVTM; CDR2 reads ANQGSEA. In DNA, the CDR3 is TGCAGCGTTGAGCAGACTAGGCCTGAGCAGTTCTTC. It translates to CSVEQTRPEQFF.

This chain joins TRBV5-5 and TRBJ2-5; D gene uncertain. V was shortened by 0 bases and J by 2 bases, with 5 bases between the two germline ends. The CDR3 sequence is 13 residues long. Germline V gene sequence: CDR1 SGHKS, CDR2 YYEKEE (reference sequence). The CDR3 nucleotides are TGTGCCAGCAGCTTGGCCTATCAAGAGACCCAGTACTTC. Protein: CASSLAYQETQYF.

This chain uses TRBV5-1 with TRBJ1-4, with a possible D match to TRBD1 (5 bases). The germline CDR1 and CDR2 sequences are SGHRS and YFSETQ. Trimming took off 2 bases at V and 5 bases at J, with 7 bases between the two ends. The CDR3 extends over 13 amino acids. The CDR3 reads CASSFDRNEKLFF. The CDR3 bases are TGCGCCAGCAGCTTTGACAGAAATGAAAAACTGTTTTTT. The full variable domain, with the rest looked up from reference TRBV5-1 and TRBJ1-4, is KAGVTQTPRYLIKTRGQQVTLSCSPISGHRSVSWYQQTPGQGLQFLFEYFSETQRNKGNFPGRFSGRQFSNSRSEMNVSTLELGDSALYLCASSFDRNEKLFFGSGTQLSVL.

The rearrangement joins TRBV27 to TRBJ2-7; 9 bases align to TRBD2. This CDR3 has 19 amino acids. Germline V lookup: CDR1 MNHEY, CDR2 SMNVEV (reference sequence). The trim removed 0 bases at V and 5 bases at J, leaving 17 bases unmatched. Here the CDR3 reads CASSLSGGGAMSLFNEQYF. CDR3 in DNA: TGTGCCAGCAGTTTATCGGGCGGGGGGGCCATGAGTTTATTTAACGAGCAGTACTTC.